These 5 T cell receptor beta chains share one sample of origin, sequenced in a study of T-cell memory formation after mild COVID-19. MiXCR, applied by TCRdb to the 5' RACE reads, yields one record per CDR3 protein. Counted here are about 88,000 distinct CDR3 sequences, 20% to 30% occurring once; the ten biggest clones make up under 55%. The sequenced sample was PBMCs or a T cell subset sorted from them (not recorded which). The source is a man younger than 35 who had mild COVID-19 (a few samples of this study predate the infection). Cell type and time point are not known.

In nucleotides, the CDR3 is TGTGCCAGCAGTTACTCCTGGCAGGGGGCATTTGACTATGGCTACACCTTC. Protein: CASSYSWQGAFDYGYTF. V and J are TRBV6-5 and TRBJ1-2; 8 positions match TRBD1. Germline trimming cut 0 bases from V and 3 bases from J; bases unmatched to any gene: 9. This CDR3 is built from 17 residues. The germline CDR1 and CDR2 sequences are MNHEY and SVGAGI.

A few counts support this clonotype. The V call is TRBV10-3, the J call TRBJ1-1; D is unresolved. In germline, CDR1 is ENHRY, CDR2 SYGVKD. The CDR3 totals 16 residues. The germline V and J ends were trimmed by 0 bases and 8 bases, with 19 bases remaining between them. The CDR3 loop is CAISESPGNPRREAFF. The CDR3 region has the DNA TGTGCCATCAGTGAGTCGCCGGGAAATCCGAGGAGAGAAGCTTTCTTT.

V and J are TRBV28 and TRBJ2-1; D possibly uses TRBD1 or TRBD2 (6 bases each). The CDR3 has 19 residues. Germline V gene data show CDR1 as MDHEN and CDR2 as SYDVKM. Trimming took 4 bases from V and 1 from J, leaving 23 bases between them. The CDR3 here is CASSYNSGAGPFSYNEQFF. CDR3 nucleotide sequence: TGTGCCAGCAGTTATAATTCGGGGGCCGGGCCCTTTTCCTACAATGAGCAGTTCTTC.

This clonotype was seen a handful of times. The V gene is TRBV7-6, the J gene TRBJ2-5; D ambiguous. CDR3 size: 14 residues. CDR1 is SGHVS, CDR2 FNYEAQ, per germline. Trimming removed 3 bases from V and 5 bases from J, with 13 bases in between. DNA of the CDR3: TGTGCCAGCAGCTTGACTGGGTCCGCCGAGACCCAGTACTTC. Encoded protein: CASSLTGSAETQYF.

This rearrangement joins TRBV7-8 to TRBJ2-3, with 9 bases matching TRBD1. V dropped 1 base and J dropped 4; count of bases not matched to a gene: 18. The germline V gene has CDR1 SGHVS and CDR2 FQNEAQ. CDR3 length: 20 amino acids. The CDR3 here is CASSLGRPGQGLAAPDTQYF. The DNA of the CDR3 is TGTGCCAGCAGCTTAGGCCGTCCGGGACAGGGTTTGGCAGCCCCAGATACGCAGTATTTT.